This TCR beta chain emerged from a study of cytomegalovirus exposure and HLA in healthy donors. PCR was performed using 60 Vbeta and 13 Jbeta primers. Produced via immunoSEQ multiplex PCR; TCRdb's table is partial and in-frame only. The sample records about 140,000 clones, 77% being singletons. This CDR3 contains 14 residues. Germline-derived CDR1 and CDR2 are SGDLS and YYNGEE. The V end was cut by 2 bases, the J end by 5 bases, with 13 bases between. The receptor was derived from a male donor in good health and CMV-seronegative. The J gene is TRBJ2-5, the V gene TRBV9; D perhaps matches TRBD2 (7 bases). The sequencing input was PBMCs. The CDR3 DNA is TGTGCCAGCAGCGTGAGAGGGGGGGGCGAGACCCAGTACTTC. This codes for CASSVRGGGETQYF.